The clone carrying this T cell receptor beta chain was detected ten times or more. The record originates from a study of liver allograft versus peripheral blood T cells. Overall study: Peripheral blood of the recipients supplied T cell receptor repertoires that were compared with those in transplanted livers.

Each CDR3 protein gets one entry after TCRdb re-called the reads with MiXCR. The sample lists just over 5,000 distinct CDR3 sequences; under 20% were seen once. The sequence was collected from a human patient who had a liver transplant. Some T cells may be graft donor cells.

CDR3 in amino acids: CASSPDTSFTQPQHF. The CDR3 DNA follows: TGTGCCAGCAGCCCTGACACAAGTTTTACTCAGCCCCAGCATTTT. The chain employs TRBV28 and TRBJ1-5; no clear D. This CDR3 contains 15 residues. CDR1 is MDHEN and CDR2 is SYDVKM in the germline V gene. Between the trimmed V and J ends, which lost 6 bases and 6 bases, there was a span of 18 bases.